The 27 T cell receptor beta chains in this list originate from one sample, sequenced in a study of shared clonotypes between healthy human individuals. Naive CD8 populations comprised CD45RO-negative cells positively selected for CCR7, excluding terminally differentiated effector memory CD45RA+ cells. Assay used: immunoSEQ multiplex PCR; TCRdb lists only in-frame clones, some missing. The table records over 2 million clones, roughly 94% of them present only once. The sample comprised naive CD8+ T cells sorted from blood. Every receptor here comes from a man aged 18 to 29 in good health.

The chain links TRBV29-1 to TRBJ2-3; 7 positions match TRBD2. This CDR3 is 15 amino acids long. CDR1 is SQVTM, CDR2 ANQGSEA, per germline. J gave up 2 bases and V 0 bases, and 5 bases lay outside the gene matches. In DNA, the CDR3 is TGCAGCGTTGAAGAGCGGGGGTCCTCCACAGATACGCAGTATTTT. Its translation is CSVEERGSSTDTQYF.

The table lists this clone with a few counts. Written as DNA, the CDR3 is TGTGCCAGCAGCATTGCAGAGCCTAATGAAAAACTGTTTTTT. It translates to CASSIAEPNEKLFF. The chain links TRBV7-9 to TRBJ1-4, with no clear D. Trimming shortened V by 5 bases and J by 3 bases, and 10 bases separated the two germline ends. Germline V CDR1 and CDR2: SEHNR, FQNEAQ (reference sequence). The CDR3 is 14 residues long.

Comment on this clone: Other DNA sequences in the same sample also yield this CDR3. The chain is built from TRBV9 and TRBJ2-3; D perhaps matches TRBD2 (7 bases). This CDR3 region has 15 residues. V gave up 4 bases and J gave up 0 bases, with 12 bases separating them. Germline assignment: CDR1 SGDLS and CDR2 YYNGEE. The CDR3 DNA reads TGTGCCAGCAGCCCTGGGGGGGCGAGCACAGATACGCAGTATTTT. Its translation is CASSPGGASTDTQYF.

The V and J genes are TRBV4-1 and TRBJ1-1; the match to TRBD1 covers 8 bases. The CDR3 covers 14 residues. Germline V gene sequence: CDR1 MGHRA, CDR2 YSYEKL. V was pared by 2 bases and J by 4 bases, with 3 bases of the junction left unmatched. CDR3 residues: CASSQLGTGTEAFF. In nucleotides, the CDR3 is TGCGCCAGCAGCCAATTAGGGACAGGCACTGAAGCTTTCTTT.

V usage is TRBV7-9 and J usage is TRBJ2-1; D is perhaps TRBD2 (6 bases). Germline CDR1 is SEHNR and CDR2 is FQNEAQ (reference sequence). The CDR3 runs 12 residues. V was pared by 7 bases and J by 8 bases, with 12 bases between. The CDR3 region is CASIRGLDEQFF. The DNA for the CDR3 is TGTGCCAGCATACGGGGGTTGGATGAGCAGTTCTTC. Complete variable domain (other parts from reference TRBV7-9 and TRBJ2-1): DTGVSQNPRHKITKRGQNVTFRCDPISEHNRLYWYRQTLGQGPEFLTYFQNEAQLEKSRLLSDRFSAERPKGSFSTLEIQRTEQGDSAMYLCASIRGLDEQFFGPGTRLTVL.

This sequence joins TRBV13 and TRBJ2-3; 11 bases map to TRBD2. CDR3 length: 16 residues. From germline, CDR1 is PRHDT and CDR2 FYEKMQ (reference sequence). V was clipped by 1 base and J by 4 bases; unmatched bases: 4. The CDR3 DNA is TGTGCCAGCAGCTTAGAAGGTAGCGGGGGGGCAGATACGCAGTATTTT. It codes for CASSLEGSGGADTQYF. Based on the CDR3 plus reference TRBV13 and TRBJ2-3, the full variable domain is AAGVIQSPRHLIKEKRETATLKCYPIPRHDTVYWYQQGPGQDPQFLISFYEKMQSDKGSIPDRFSAQQFSDYHSELNMSSLELGDSALYFCASSLEGSGGADTQYFGPGTRLTVL.

The chain has TRBV19 and TRBJ1-5; no clear D. Trimming took off 7 bases at V and 0 bases at J, with 7 bases between the two ends. Germline loops: CDR1 LNHDA, CDR2 SQIVND (reference sequence). The CDR3 is 13 residues long. The CDR3 sequence is CASKADSNQPQHF. CDR3 nucleotides: TGTGCCAGTAAGGCAGATAGCAATCAGCCCCAGCATTTT.

This chain uses TRBV15 with TRBJ2-7, with TRBD2 matching over 9 bases. In germline, CDR1 is LNHNV, CDR2 YYDKDF (reference sequence). CDR3 size: 15 residues. With 4 bases clipped from V and 4 bases from J, the junction kept 8 bases outside the gene matches. CDR3 coding DNA: TGTGCCACCAGCATTTTAGCGGGAGAGGGGTACGAGCAGTACTTC. It codes for CATSILAGEGYEQYF.

Notes on this clone: Germline is not matched at one junction end, which may reflect a read error. The chain carries TRBV7-7 and TRBJ2-5, with 7 bases matching TRBD1. Germline-derived CDR1 and CDR2 are SSHAT and FNYEAQ (reference sequence). The CDR3 consists of 14 residues. CDR3 amino acids: CASSWGTVGETQYF. The CDR3 DNA is TGTGCTAGCAGCTGGGGGACAGTGGGAGAGACCCAGTACTTC.

This chain links TRBV6-6 with TRBJ1-1; no firm D call. Germline assignment: CDR1 MNHNY and CDR2 SVGAGI (reference sequence). V was pared by 6 bases and J by 0 bases, with 11 bases between. The length of the CDR3 is 14 residues. Here the CDR3 DNA reads TGTGCCAGCAGCCCGACATTGATGAACACTGAAGCTTTCTTT. It translates to CASSPTLMNTEAFF.

Of note for this clone: The same CDR3 arises from other DNA sequences in this sample as well. V usage is TRBV29-1 and J usage is TRBJ1-1; D call uncertain. The germline gives CDR1 SQVTM, CDR2 ANQGSEA. The CDR3 is 11 residues long. Trimming took off 7 bases at V and 1 base at J, with 7 bases between the two ends. The CDR3 nucleotides read TGCAGCGCGCTAAGGAACACTGAAGCTTTCTTT. Its protein product is CSALRNTEAFF.

This chain joins TRBV28 and TRBJ2-1, with unresolved D. Trimming cost V 2 bases and J 5 bases, with 10 bases left between them. This CDR3 comprises 14 residues. Germline V gives CDR1 MDHEN, CDR2 SYDVKM. This CDR3 is CASSLTQLNNEQFF. In DNA, the CDR3 is TGTGCCAGCAGTTTAACCCAACTCAACAATGAGCAGTTCTTC. The variable domain in full, completed from reference TRBV28 and TRBJ2-1, reads DVKVTQSSRYLVKRTGEKVFLECVQDMDHENMFWYRQDPGLGLRLIYFSYDVKMKEKGDIPEGYSVSREKKERFSLILESASTNQTSMYLCASSLTQLNNEQFFGPGTRLTVL.

This clone came up a few times. Distinct nucleotide sequences in the sample also encode this CDR3. The rearrangement joins TRBV11-2 to TRBJ2-5; D gene uncertain. There are 12 residues in the CDR3. Germline-derived CDR1 and CDR2 are SGHAT and FQNNGV. Trimming cost V 0 bases and J 4 bases, with 3 bases left between them. CDR3 DNA sequence: TGTGCCAGCAGCTTAGACCGAGAGACCCAGTACTTC. This encodes CASSLDRETQYF.

The rearrangement uses TRBV7-9 and TRBJ1-4; D gene ambiguous. CDR3 length: 17 residues. Germline V CDR1 and CDR2: SEHNR, FQNEAQ (reference sequence). Trimming stripped 1 base from V and 3 bases from J, with 15 bases between. The CDR3 DNA reads TGTGCCAGCAGCTTAGATGAAGGGAACTTCGCTAATGAAAAACTGTTTTTT. Translation gives CASSLDEGNFANEKLFF. The full variable domain, its missing parts supplied by reference TRBV7-9 and TRBJ1-4, is DTGVSQNPRHKITKRGQNVTFRCDPISEHNRLYWYRQTLGQGPEFLTYFQNEAQLEKSRLLSDRFSAERPKGSFSTLEIQRTEQGDSAMYLCASSLDEGNFANEKLFFGSGTQLSVL.

For this clone: The identical CDR3 is also encoded by other nucleotide sequences in the sample. The J gene is TRBJ1-6, the V gene TRBV6-5; D is uncertain. V lost 3 bases to trimming and J lost 6 bases, with 9 bases between them. The germline CDR1 and CDR2 sequences are MNHEY and SVGAGI. The CDR3 extends over 14 amino acids. The CDR3 DNA is TGTGCCAGCAGTTATCGGGGTGGTAATTCACCCCTCCACTTT. It encodes CASSYRGGNSPLHF.

This chain joins TRBV6-6 and TRBJ1-2; 8 bases map to TRBD1. This CDR3 has 16 amino acids. V shed 0 bases and J 6 bases; nucleotides not matched to a gene: 9. CDR1 is MNHNY, CDR2 SVGAGI, per germline (reference sequence). CDR3 nucleotide sequence: TGTGCCAGCAGTTACTCAAGCCCAGGGGGCGCGGATGGCTACACCTTC. This translates into CASSYSSPGGADGYTF.

The genes are TRBV7-9 and TRBJ1-2; D not certain. Germline lookup yields CDR1 SEHNR and CDR2 FQNEAQ (reference sequence). The CDR3 is made up of 15 amino acids. Trimming cost V 5 bases and J 4 bases, with 17 bases left between them. CDR3 in DNA: TGTGCCAGCAGCGACGCCGGGGTAGGGATCTATGGCTACACCTTC. Its translation: CASSDAGVGIYGYTF.

V usage is TRBV30 and J usage is TRBJ1-5; TRBD1 agrees at 8 bases. Germline lookup yields CDR1 GTSNPN and CDR2 SVGIG (reference sequence). The CDR3 extends over 14 amino acids. V was pared by 5 bases and J by 5 bases, with 8 bases of the junction left unmatched. CDR3 sequence reads: CAWDGQGYDQPQHF. The CDR3 DNA is TGTGCCTGGGATGGACAGGGTTATGATCAGCCCCAGCATTTT. Supplemented by reference TRBV30 and TRBJ1-5, the full variable domain reads SQTIHQWPATLVQPVGSPLSLECTVEGTSNPNLYWYRQAAGRGLQLLFYSVGIGQISSEVPQNLSASRPQDRQFILSSKKLLLSDSGFYLCAWDGQGYDQPQHFGDGTRLSIL.

This clone was seen a single time. An end of the junction does not agree with germline; a read error may underlie this. The V call is TRBV7-9, the J call TRBJ1-5; a possible D gene is TRBD1 (5 bases). The CDR3 contains 15 residues. Germline CDR1 SEHNR, CDR2 FQNEAQ (reference sequence). The CDR3 loop is CASSLGDGGIQAQHF. In DNA, the CDR3 is TGTGCCAGCAGCTTAGGGGACGGAGGAATTCAGGCCCAGCATTTT.

The rearrangement joins TRBV6-1 to TRBJ1-5; D not certain. The CDR3 is made up of 15 amino acids. V was clipped by 1 base and J by 0 bases, with 7 bases between them. CDR1 is MNHNS, CDR2 SASEGT, per germline. The CDR3 loop reads CASSEETYSNQPQHF. CDR3 coding DNA: TGTGCCAGCAGTGAAGAGACATATAGCAATCAGCCCCAGCATTTT.

The V and J genes are TRBV11-2 and TRBJ2-1, with TRBD1 identical over 7 bases. CDR3 length: 14 residues. Germline lookup yields CDR1 SGHAT and CDR2 FQNNGV. V lost 1 base to trimming and J lost 8 bases; unmatched junction nucleotides: 5. The CDR3 DNA is TGTGCCAGCAGCTTAGCCGGGACAGTGCATGAGCAGTTCTTC. This encodes CASSLAGTVHEQFF.

This sequence joins TRBV9 and TRBJ1-2, with TRBD1 matching 10 bases. The CDR3 has 17 amino acids. V lost 6 bases, J lost 4 bases, and 15 bases stayed unmatched. Germline loops: CDR1 SGDLS, CDR2 YYNGEE. The CDR3 coding sequence is TGTGCCAGCACCTTAACCGTCGGGACAGGGGAAACCTATGGCTACACCTTC. Encoded protein: CASTLTVGTGETYGYTF. Full variable domain (missing parts from reference TRBV9 and TRBJ1-2): DSGVTQTPKHLITATGQRVTLRCSPRSGDLSVYWYQQSLDQGLQFLIQYYNGEERAKGNILERFSAQQFPDLHSELNLSSLELGDSALYFCASTLTVGTGETYGYTFGSGTRLTVV.

CDR3 region: CASSPELGQGENEQFF. CDR3 nucleotide sequence: TGTGCCAGCAGCCCTGAACTAGGGCAGGGGGAAAATGAGCAGTTCTTC. The V gene is TRBV7-9, the J gene TRBJ2-1, with 7 nucleotides matching TRBD1. The CDR3 runs to 16 residues. After removal of 5 bases from V and 7 bases from J, the junction contained 14 bases not matched to a gene. Germline CDR1 is SEHNR and CDR2 is FQNEAQ (reference sequence).

V is TRBV6-5 and J is TRBJ2-1; D possibly corresponds to TRBD1 (8 bases). V was clipped by 6 bases and J by 6 bases, with 15 bases between them. The CDR3 is 14 amino acids. Germline CDR1 is MNHEY and CDR2 is SVGAGI. The DNA of the CDR3 is TGTGCCAGCAGCCCGACAGGGGAGGGCAATGAGCAGTTCTTC. Translation: CASSPTGEGNEQFF.

As concerns this clone: Additional DNA sequences in this sample encode the identical CDR3. CDR3 amino acids: CASSEQGGSYEQYF. CDR3 DNA sequence: TGTGCCAGCAGTGAACAGGGGGGCTCCTACGAGCAGTACTTC. V gene TRBV6-1 combines with J gene TRBJ2-7, with D possibly being TRBD1 (7 bases). This CDR3 has 14 residues. V lost 2 bases and J lost 0, with 8 bases in between. Germline V gene sequence: CDR1 MNHNS, CDR2 SASEGT.

The genes are TRBV9 and TRBJ1-1; D not resolved. V was clipped by 4 bases and J by 4 bases, with 11 bases between them. This CDR3 has 13 amino acids. Germline assignment: CDR1 SGDLS and CDR2 YYNGEE. The CDR3 nucleotides read TGTGCCAGCAGCCTGGACGGAAGCACTGAAGCTTTCTTT. Translating it yields CASSLDGSTEAFF.

As to this clone: In the same sample, other DNA sequences code for this CDR3. The chain couples TRBV11-2 to TRBJ2-7; TRBD1 aligns across 7 bases. The germline gives CDR1 SGHAT, CDR2 FQNNGV. With V trimmed by 6 bases and J by 3 bases, 5 bases remained unmatched. There are 13 residues in the CDR3. CDR3 in DNA: TGTGCCAGCAGTTACGACAGGGACTACGAGCAGTACTTC. The encoded protein is CASSYDRDYEQYF.